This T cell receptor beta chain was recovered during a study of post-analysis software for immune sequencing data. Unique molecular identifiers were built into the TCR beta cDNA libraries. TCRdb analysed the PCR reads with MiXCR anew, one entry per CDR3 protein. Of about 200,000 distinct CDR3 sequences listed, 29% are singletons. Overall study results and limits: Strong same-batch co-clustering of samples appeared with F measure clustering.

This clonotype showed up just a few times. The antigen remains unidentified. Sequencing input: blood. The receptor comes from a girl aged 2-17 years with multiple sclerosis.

Here the CDR3 reads CASSPQGLGNTIYF. The CDR3 DNA is TGTGCCAGCAGTCCACAGGGTCTCGGAAACACCATATATTTT. V and J are TRBV12-3 or TRBV12-4 and TRBJ1-3; TRBD1 might be the D (6 bases). The CDR3 loop spans 14 amino acids. V was cut by 5 bases and J by 4 bases, with 12 bases left in between.